These T cell receptor beta chains were read from a single sample in a study of Graves' ophthalmopathy and Graves' hyperthyroidism. A single record per CDR3 protein comes from TCRdb applying MiXCR to the multiplex PCR reads. The data show 500,000 to 700,000 distinct CDR3 sequences, with less than 40% seen just once and about 4.1% held by the top ten. The sample comprised peripheral blood or thyroid tissue (not recorded which). The receptors here all came from an adult man with Graves' hyperthyroidism. Both conserved end residues are part of each CDR3. The order of the fields is V gene, clone size, J gene, D gene, CDR3 protein, CDR3 DNA. A D gene is named only where the DNA matches it firmly. The size entry is marked missing in some rows and otherwise reads once, few, many or a size class.

>TRBV2|NA|TRBJ2-2|NA
CASSSTTASKNTGELFF
TGTGCCAGCAGCAGTACGACAGCCTCCAAAAACACCGGGGAGCTGTTTTTT
>TRBV7-2|many|TRBJ1-4|NA
CASSSGGPSTNEKLFF
TGTGCCAGCAGTTCGGGGGGGCCCTCAACTAATGAAAAACTGTTTTTT
>TRBV29-1|NA|TRBJ2-3|TRBD2
CSVERASGVADTQYF
TGCAGCGTTGAGAGGGCTAGCGGGGTTGCAGATACGCAGTATTTT
>TRBV4-2|many|TRBJ2-2|TRBD2
CASSQVIAGVSGELFF
TGTGCCAGCAGCCAAGTAATAGCGGGAGTATCCGGGGAGCTGTTTTTT
>TRBV7-9|many|TRBJ1-2|NA
CASSPKGLYGYTF
TGTGCCAGCAGTCCAAAGGGCCTCTATGGCTACACCTTC
>TRBV7-2|many|TRBJ2-2|NA
CASSTDRGAGELFF
TGTGCCAGCAGTACGGACCGAGGCGCCGGGGAGCTGTTTTTT
>TRBV29-1|many|TRBJ2-2|NA
CSPPWRWYTGELFF
TGCAGCCCCCCGTGGAGGTGGTACACCGGGGAGCTGTTTTTT
>TRBV10-3|NA|TRBJ1-5|NA
CAISETGFGNQPQHF
TGTGCCATCAGTGAGACAGGGTTCGGGAATCAGCCCCAGCATTTT
>TRBV20-1|NA|TRBJ1-1|TRBD1
CSAQGGNTEAFF
TGCAGTGCCCAGGGGGGAAACACTGAAGCTTTCTTT
>TRBV5-4|NA|TRBJ2-1|NA
CASSLTSQVNEQFF
TGTGCCAGCAGCTTGACTAGCCAGGTCAATGAGCAGTTCTTC
>TRBV18|few|TRBJ1-1|NA
CASSSPPKEAFF
TGTGCCAGCTCCTCTCCGCCGAAGGAAGCTTTCTTT
>TRBV2|NA|TRBJ2-5|TRBD2
CTSSKTSGEPGGQETQYF
TGTACCAGCAGTAAGACTAGCGGGGAGCCGGGGGGCCAGGAGACCCAGTACTTC
>TRBV10-3|NA|TRBJ1-5|NA
CAISDVAGGLAPQHF
TGTGCCATCAGTGATGTAGCGGGGGGCTTGGCGCCCCAGCATTTT
>TRBV20-1|NA|TRBJ2-1|NA
CSARDSGSYNEQFF
TGCAGTGCTAGAGATTCCGGTTCCTACAATGAGCAGTTCTTC
>TRBV7-3|NA|TRBJ2-5|NA
CASRPEGRGVETQYF
TGTGCCAGCAGACCAGAGGGACGAGGGGTGGAGACCCAGTACTTC
>TRBV7-9|NA|TRBJ2-7|NA
CASSLMNEQYF
TGTGCCAGCAGCTTGATGAATGAGCAGTACTTC
>TRBV15|many|TRBJ2-7|NA
CATSRGFANNYEQYF
TGTGCCACCAGCAGAGGCTTCGCAAATAACTACGAGCAGTACTTC
>TRBV5-5|many|TRBJ1-1|TRBD1
CASSFWTGTTEAFF
TGTGCCAGCAGCTTCTGGACAGGGACCACTGAAGCTTTCTTT
>TRBV6-5|many|TRBJ1-2|TRBD1
CASSPPYDRGLGYTF
TGTGCCAGCAGCCCCCCCTACGACAGGGGGTTAGGCTACACCTTC
>TRBV7-9|NA|TRBJ2-7|NA
CASSQQGLHEQYF
TGTGCCAGCAGCCAACAAGGGCTCCACGAGCAGTACTTC
>TRBV7-3|NA|TRBJ1-4|NA
CASTSGGANEKLFF
TGTGCCAGCACCTCGGGGGGGGCGAATGAAAAACTGTTTTTT
>TRBV27|many|TRBJ1-2|NA
CASSPIRTGSNYGYTF
TGTGCCAGCAGTCCCATTAGAACAGGGTCTAACTATGGCTACACCTTC
>TRBV29-1|NA|TRBJ2-5|NA
CSLGRIQETQYF
TGCAGTTTGGGGCGGATCCAAGAGACCCAGTACTTC
>TRBV9|NA|TRBJ1-1|NA
CASSLSDQGTEAFF
TGTGCCAGCAGCCTCAGCGATCAGGGCACTGAAGCTTTCTTT
>TRBV10-3|many|TRBJ1-1|NA
CAISLGDVNTEAFF
TGTGCCATCAGCTTAGGGGATGTAAACACTGAAGCTTTCTTT
>TRBV29-1|many|TRBJ1-1|NA
CSVGVNTEAFF
TGCAGCGTTGGGGTAAACACTGAAGCTTTCTTT
>TRBV29-1|NA|TRBJ1-1|NA
CSVEYRVPEAFF
TGCAGCGTTGAATACAGGGTCCCTGAAGCTTTCTTT
>TRBV7-2|NA|TRBJ2-4|TRBD1
CASSRDRTIQYF
TGTGCCAGCAGCCGGGACAGGACCATTCAGTACTTC
>TRBV7-6|NA|TRBJ2-5|NA
CASSSYQRGETQYF
TGTGCCAGCAGTTCCTACCAGCGAGGGGAGACCCAGTACTTC
>TRBV11-3|few|TRBJ2-3|NA
CASSLQSDTQYF
TGTGCCAGCAGCCTCCAATCAGATACGCAGTATTTT
>TRBV7-6|NA|TRBJ2-5|TRBD2
CASSPGTSGALFQETQYF
TGTGCCAGCAGCCCCGGGACTAGCGGGGCCTTATTCCAAGAGACCCAGTACTTC
>TRBV20-1|NA|TRBJ1-4|NA
CSARDIASGGANEKLFF
TGCAGTGCTAGAGATATTGCTAGCGGGGGGGCTAATGAAAAACTGTTTTTT
>TRBV11-2|many|TRBJ1-6|TRBD1
CASSLGAGGSPLHF
TGTGCCAGCAGCTTAGGGGCAGGGGGATCACCCCTCCACTTT
>TRBV25-1|NA|TRBJ1-5|NA
CASRPRQFPGPQHF
TGTGCCAGCAGACCCCGACAGTTTCCAGGGCCCCAGCATTTT
>TRBV20-1|NA|TRBJ2-3|NA
CSARDTRTDTQYF
TGCAGTGCTAGAGATACCCGCACAGATACGCAGTATTTT
>TRBV7-3|NA|TRBJ1-1|TRBD1
CAWNKGQEMNTEAFF
TGTGCCTGGAACAAAGGACAGGAGATGAACACTGAAGCTTTCTTT
>TRBV6-1|NA|TRBJ1-5|NA
CASSSENPGQRLYSNQPQHF
TGTGCCAGCAGTTCCGAAAACCCGGGACAAAGGCTTTATAGCAATCAGCCCCAGCATTTT
>TRBV7-2|many|TRBJ1-5|TRBD1
CASSLRTGVGQPQHF
TGTGCCAGCAGCTTAAGGACAGGGGTGGGTCAGCCCCAGCATTTT
>TRBV19|many|TRBJ1-2|NA
CASSIFSGTTTYGYTF
TGTGCCAGTAGTATTTTTTCGGGGACAACGACCTATGGCTACACCTTC
>TRBV2|NA|TRBJ2-1|NA
CASSGSVSGYNEQFF
TGTGCCAGCAGTGGAAGTGTTAGCGGATACAATGAGCAGTTCTTC
>TRBV7-2|NA|TRBJ2-5|TRBD2
CASSLDPGGGQETQYF
TGTGCCAGCAGCTTAGATCCGGGAGGGGGGCAAGAGACCCAGTACTTC
>TRBV24-1|many|TRBJ1-4|NA
CATSEGGSEKLFF
TGTGCCACCAGTGAGGGGGGTAGTGAAAAACTGTTTTTT
>TRBV4-1|few|TRBJ1-6|TRBD1
CASRGQGDSYNSPLHF
TGCGCCAGCAGAGGACAGGGGGACTCCTATAATTCACCCCTCCACTTT
>TRBV7-8|NA|TRBJ2-1|TRBD2
CASSLGPSGDYNEQFF
TGTGCCAGCAGCTTAGGTCCTAGCGGGGACTACAATGAGCAGTTCTTC
>TRBV7-6|many|TRBJ2-7|NA
CASSVGTAWYF
TGTGCCAGCAGCGTAGGGACCGCTTGGTACTTC
>TRBV11-2|many|TRBJ1-1|NA
CASSPIRLWDTEAFF
TGTGCCAGCAGCCCTATTAGGTTGTGGGACACTGAAGCTTTCTTT
>TRBV3-1|few|TRBJ2-5|NA
CASSQYGETQYF
TGTGCCAGCAGCCAATACGGAGAGACCCAGTACTTC
>TRBV7-3|many|TRBJ2-5|NA
CASSLTFSSEPLYF
TGTGCCAGCAGCTTAACGTTTTCCTCGGAGCCCCTTTACTTC
>TRBV7-9|NA|TRBJ1-2|NA
CASSLSTGSPYYGYTF
TGTGCCAGCAGCCTAAGCACCGGGAGTCCTTACTATGGCTACACCTTC
>TRBV7-8|many|TRBJ1-5|NA
CASSLRKDQPQHF
TGTGCCAGCAGCTTGAGGAAGGATCAGCCCCAGCATTTT
>TRBV20-1|many|TRBJ1-2|TRBD1
CSARRRTGINNYGYTF
TGCAGTGCTAGGCGACGGACAGGGATTAATAACTATGGCTACACCTTC